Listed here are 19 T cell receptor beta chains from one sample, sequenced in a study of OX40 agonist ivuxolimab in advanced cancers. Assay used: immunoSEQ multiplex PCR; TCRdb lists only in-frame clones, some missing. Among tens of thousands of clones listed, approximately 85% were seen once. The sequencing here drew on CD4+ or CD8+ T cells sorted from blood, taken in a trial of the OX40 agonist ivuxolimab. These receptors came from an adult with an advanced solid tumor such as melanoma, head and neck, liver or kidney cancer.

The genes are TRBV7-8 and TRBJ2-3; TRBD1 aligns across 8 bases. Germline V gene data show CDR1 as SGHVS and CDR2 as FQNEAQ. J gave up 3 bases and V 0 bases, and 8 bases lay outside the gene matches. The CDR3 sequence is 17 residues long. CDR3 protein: CASSLANQGARTDTQYF. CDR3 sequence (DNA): TGTGCCAGCAGCTTAGCGAACCAGGGGGCGAGGACAGATACGCAGTATTTT.

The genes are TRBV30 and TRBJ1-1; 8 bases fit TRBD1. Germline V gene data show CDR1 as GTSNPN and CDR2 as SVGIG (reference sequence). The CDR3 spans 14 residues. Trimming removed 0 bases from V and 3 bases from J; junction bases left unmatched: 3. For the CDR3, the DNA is TGTGCCTGGAGTGTTCAGGGGGCGGACACTGAAGCTTTCTTT. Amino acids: CAWSVQGADTEAFF. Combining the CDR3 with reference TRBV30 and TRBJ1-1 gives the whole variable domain SQTIHQWPATLVQPVGSPLSLECTVEGTSNPNLYWYRQAAGRGLQLLFYSVGIGQISSEVPQNLSASRPQDRQFILSSKKLLLSDSGFYLCAWSVQGADTEAFFGQGTRLTVV.

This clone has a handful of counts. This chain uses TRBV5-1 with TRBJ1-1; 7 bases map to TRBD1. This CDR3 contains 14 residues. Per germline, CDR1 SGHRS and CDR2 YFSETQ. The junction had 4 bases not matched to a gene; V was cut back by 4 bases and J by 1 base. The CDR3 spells CASSGDSTNTEAFF. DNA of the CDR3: TGCGCCAGCAGCGGGGACAGCACGAACACTGAAGCTTTCTTT. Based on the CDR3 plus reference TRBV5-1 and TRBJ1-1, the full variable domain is KAGVTQTPRYLIKTRGQQVTLSCSPISGHRSVSWYQQTPGQGLQFLFEYFSETQRNKGNFPGRFSGRQFSNSRSEMNVSTLELGDSALYLCASSGDSTNTEAFFGQGTRLTVV.

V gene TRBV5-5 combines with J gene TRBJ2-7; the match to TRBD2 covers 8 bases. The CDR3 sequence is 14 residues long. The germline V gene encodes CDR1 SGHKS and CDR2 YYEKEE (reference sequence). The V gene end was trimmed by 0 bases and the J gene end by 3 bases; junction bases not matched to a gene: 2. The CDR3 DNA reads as TGTGCCAGCAGCTTGGGCGGGGGGAGCTACGAGCAGTACGTC. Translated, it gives CASSLGGGSYEQYV.

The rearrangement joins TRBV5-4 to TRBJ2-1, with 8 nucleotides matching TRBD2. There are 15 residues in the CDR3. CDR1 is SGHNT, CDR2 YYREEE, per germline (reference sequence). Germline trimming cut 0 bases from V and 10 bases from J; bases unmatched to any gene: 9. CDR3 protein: CASSLVIAGTGEQFF. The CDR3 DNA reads TGTGCCAGCAGCTTGGTAATAGCGGGGACGGGAGAGCAGTTCTTC.

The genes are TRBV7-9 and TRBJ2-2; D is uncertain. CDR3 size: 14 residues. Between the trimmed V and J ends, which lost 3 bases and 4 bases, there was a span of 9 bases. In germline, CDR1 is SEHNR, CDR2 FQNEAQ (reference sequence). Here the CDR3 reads CASSLGIVTGELFF. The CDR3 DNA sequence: TGTGCCAGCAGCTTGGGAATTGTCACCGGGGAGCTGTTTTTT.

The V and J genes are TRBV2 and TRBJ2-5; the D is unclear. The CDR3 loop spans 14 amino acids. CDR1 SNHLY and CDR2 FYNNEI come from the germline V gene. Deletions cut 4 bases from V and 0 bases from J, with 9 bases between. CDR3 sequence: CASSAGRYQETQYF. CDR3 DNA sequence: TGTGCCAGCAGTGCAGGCAGGTACCAAGAGACCCAGTACTTC.

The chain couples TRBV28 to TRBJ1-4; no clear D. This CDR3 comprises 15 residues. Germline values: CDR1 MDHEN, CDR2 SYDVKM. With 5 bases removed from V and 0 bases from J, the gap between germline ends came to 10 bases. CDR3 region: CASSRPHATNEKLFF. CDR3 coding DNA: TGTGCCAGCAGTCGACCGCATGCAACTAATGAAAAACTGTTTTTT.

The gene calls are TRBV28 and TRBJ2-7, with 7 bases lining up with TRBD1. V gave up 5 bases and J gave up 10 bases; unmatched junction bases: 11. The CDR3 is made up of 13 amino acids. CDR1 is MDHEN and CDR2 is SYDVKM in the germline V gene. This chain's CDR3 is CASSTTGQNTQYF. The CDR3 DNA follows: TGTGCCAGCAGTACAACGGGACAGAACACACAGTACTTC.

CDR3 amino acids: CASSPTTGGNSPLHF. CDR3 DNA sequence: TGTGCCAGCAGCCCCACGACAGGCGGTAATTCACCCCTCCACTTT. The V call is TRBV9, the J call TRBJ1-6; D perhaps matches TRBD1 (6 bases). The length of the CDR3 is 15 residues. V gave up 4 bases and J gave up 6 bases, with 14 bases separating them. CDR1 is SGDLS and CDR2 is YYNGEE in the germline V gene.

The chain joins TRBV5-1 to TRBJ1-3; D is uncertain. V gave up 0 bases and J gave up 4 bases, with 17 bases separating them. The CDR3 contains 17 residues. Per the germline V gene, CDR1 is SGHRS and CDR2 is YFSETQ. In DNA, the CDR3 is TGCGCCAGCAGCTTGGGACCCCCACTAACGACCGGAAACACCATATATTTT. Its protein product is CASSLGPPLTTGNTIYF.

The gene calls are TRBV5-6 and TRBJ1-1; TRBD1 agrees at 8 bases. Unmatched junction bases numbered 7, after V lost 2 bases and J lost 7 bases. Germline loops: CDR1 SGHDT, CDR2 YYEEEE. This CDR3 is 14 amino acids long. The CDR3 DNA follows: TGTGCCAGCAGCTTCGACAGGGGTCAGGGTGAAGCTTTCTTT. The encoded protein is CASSFDRGQGEAFF.

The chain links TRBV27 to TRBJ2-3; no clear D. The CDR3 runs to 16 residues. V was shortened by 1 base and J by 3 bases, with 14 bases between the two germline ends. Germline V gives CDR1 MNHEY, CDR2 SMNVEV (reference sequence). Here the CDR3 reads CASSLWGLMATDTQYF. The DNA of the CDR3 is TGTGCCAGCAGTTTATGGGGTCTTATGGCAACAGATACGCAGTATTTT.

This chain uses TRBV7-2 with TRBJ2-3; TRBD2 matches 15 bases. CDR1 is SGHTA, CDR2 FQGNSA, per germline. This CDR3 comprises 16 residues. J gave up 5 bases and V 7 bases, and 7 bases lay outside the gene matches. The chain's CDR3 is CASTPMGLAGGDTQYF. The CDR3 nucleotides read TGTGCCAGCACCCCCATGGGACTAGCGGGAGGAGATACGCAGTATTTT.

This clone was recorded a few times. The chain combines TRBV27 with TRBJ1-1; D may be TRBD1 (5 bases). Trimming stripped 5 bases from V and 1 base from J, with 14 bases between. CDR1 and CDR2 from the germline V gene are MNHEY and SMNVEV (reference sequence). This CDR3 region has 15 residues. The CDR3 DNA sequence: TGTGCCAGCAGTGGGCTTGACGGGGCGAACACTGAAGCTTTCTTT. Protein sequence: CASSGLDGANTEAFF.

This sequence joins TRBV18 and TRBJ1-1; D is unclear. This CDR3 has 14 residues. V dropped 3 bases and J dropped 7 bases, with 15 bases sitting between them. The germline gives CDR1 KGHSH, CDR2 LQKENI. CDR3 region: CASSPVRFGHEAFF. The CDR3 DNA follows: TGTGCCAGCTCACCGGTTCGGTTCGGCCATGAAGCTTTCTTT.

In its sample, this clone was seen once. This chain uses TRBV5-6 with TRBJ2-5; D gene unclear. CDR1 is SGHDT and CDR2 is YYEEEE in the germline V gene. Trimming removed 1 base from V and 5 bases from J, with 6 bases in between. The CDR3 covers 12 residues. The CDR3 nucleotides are TGTGCCAGCAGCTTGATGGTGGAGACCCAGTACTTC. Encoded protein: CASSLMVETQYF.

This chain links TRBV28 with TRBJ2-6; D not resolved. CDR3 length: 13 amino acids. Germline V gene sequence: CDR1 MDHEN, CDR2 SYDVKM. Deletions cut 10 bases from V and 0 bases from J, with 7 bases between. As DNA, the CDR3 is TGTGCCATCCAGCGCTCTGGGGCCAACGTCCTGACTTTC. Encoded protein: CAIQRSGANVLTF.

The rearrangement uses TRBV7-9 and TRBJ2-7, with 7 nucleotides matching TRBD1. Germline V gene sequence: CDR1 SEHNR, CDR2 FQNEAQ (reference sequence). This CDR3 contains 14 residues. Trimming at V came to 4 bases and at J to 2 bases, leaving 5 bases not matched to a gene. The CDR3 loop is CASSSTGTTYEQYF. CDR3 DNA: TGTGCCAGCAGCTCGACAGGGACCACCTACGAGCAGTACTTC.